Below, 20 T cell receptor beta chains from the same sample are listed, as sequenced in a study of Graves' ophthalmopathy and Graves' hyperthyroidism. Amplification from RNA transcripts yielded the TCR beta CDR3 regions. HTBI primers were used in a first-round RT-PCR, which preceded a second-round multiplex PCR. TCRdb itself ran the multiplex PCR reads through MiXCR, one entry per CDR3 protein. Of 350,000 or so distinct CDR3 sequences listed, about 17% are singletons. Sequenced sample: peripheral blood. The source of these receptors is an adult man with Graves' ophthalmopathy.

The chain combines TRBV7-2 with TRBJ2-7; 8 nucleotides match TRBD2. V lost 5 bases to trimming and J lost 7 bases; unmatched junction nucleotides: 7. CDR3 size: 13 residues. CDR1 and CDR2 from the germline V gene are SGHTA and FQGNSA. DNA of the CDR3: TGTGCCAGCAGCGGACTAGCCCCCGGGGAGCAGTACTTC. Translating it yields CASSGLAPGEQYF. The variable domain in full, completed from reference TRBV7-2 and TRBJ2-7, reads GAGVSQSPSNKVTEKGKDVELRCDPISGHTALYWYRQSLGQGLEFLIYFQGNSAPDKSGLPSDRFSAERTGGSVSTLTIQRTQQEDSAVYLCASSGLAPGEQYFGPGTRLTVT.

This chain links TRBV5-5 with TRBJ2-5, with a possible D match to TRBD2 (5 bases). The CDR3 length is 15 residues. CDR1 is SGHKS and CDR2 is YYEKEE in the germline V gene (reference sequence). The ends were cut back, 1 base at V and 1 base at J, with 11 bases in the middle. In nucleotides, the CDR3 is TGTGCCAGCAGCTTGACGAGCGGAATCCAAGAGACCCAGTACTTC. Protein sequence: CASSLTSGIQETQYF.

This clonotype occurred many times. This chain links TRBV20-1 with TRBJ2-5; D uncertain. V was trimmed by 6 bases and J by 0 bases, leaving 11 bases between them. The CDR3 sequence is 13 residues long. The V gene's germline CDR1 is DFQATT and CDR2 SNEGSKA (reference sequence). The CDR3 DNA is TGCAGTGCACCCCGTCCGTACCAAGAGACCCAGTACTTC. As protein: CSAPRPYQETQYF.

The rearrangement uses TRBV6-1 and TRBJ1-2; 8 nucleotides agree with TRBD1. The trim removed 1 base at V and 5 bases at J, leaving 3 bases unmatched. Germline V gene sequence: CDR1 MNHNS, CDR2 SASEGT. The CDR3 has 14 residues. The CDR3 sequence: CASSEGTGPYGYTF. CDR3 bases: TGTGCCAGCAGTGAAGGGACAGGGCCGTATGGCTACACCTTC.

This clonotype was found a few times. A much larger clone is a single base away; this may be a read error. V usage is TRBV7-2 and J usage is TRBJ2-7; 8 nucleotides agree with TRBD1. The CDR3 runs to 15 residues. CDR1 and CDR2 (germline): SGHTA, FQGNSA. CDR3: CASSTRTGNFYGQYF. CDR3 sequence (DNA): TGTGCCAGCAGCACCCGGACAGGGAATTTCTACGGGCAGTACTTC.

This clonotype was counted many times. The gene calls are TRBV20-1 and TRBJ1-5; 12 nucleotides agree with TRBD1. The trim removed 6 bases at V and 7 bases at J, leaving 7 bases unmatched. Per germline, CDR1 DFQATT and CDR2 SNEGSKA (reference sequence). This CDR3 contains 14 residues. The CDR3 spells CSANTGTGGQPQHF. The CDR3 DNA is TGCAGTGCGAACACCGGGACAGGGGGCCAGCCCCAGCATTTT.

This clonotype came up many times. This chain uses TRBV29-1 with TRBJ2-7; D unclear. The CDR3 has 13 residues. Trimming left V 4 bases short and J 3 bases short, with 13 bases between. Germline lookup yields CDR1 SQVTM and CDR2 ANQGSEA. Here the CDR3 reads CSVGSTKDYEQYF. The CDR3, as DNA: TGCAGCGTTGGATCTACTAAGGACTACGAGCAGTACTTC.

At least ten counts were recorded for this clonotype. The rearrangement uses TRBV11-2 and TRBJ2-7; D unclear. CDR1 and CDR2 (germline): SGHAT, FQNNGV. Trimming pared 2 bases from V and 3 bases from J, leaving 11 bases between. CDR3 length equals 14 residues. The CDR3: CASSLSVTYYEQYF. CDR3 nucleotide sequence: TGTGCCAGCAGCTTATCAGTAACTTACTACGAGCAGTACTTC.

This clonotype was observed at least ten times. This rearrangement joins TRBV6-2 or TRBV6-3 to TRBJ2-5; 8 positions agree with TRBD2. This CDR3 region has 16 residues. V gave up 2 bases and J gave up 5 bases; unmatched junction bases: 10. Germline assignment: CDR1 MNHEY and CDR2 SVGEGT. The CDR3 DNA follows: TGTGCCAGCAGTTACGCCAGCGGGAGTGTGTTGGAGACCCAGTACTTC. This sequence encodes CASSYASGSVLETQYF.

There are many counts of this clonotype. This sequence joins TRBV12-3 or TRBV12-4 and TRBJ1-1; D is unclear. The length of the CDR3 is 12 residues. The ends were cut back, 6 bases at V and 5 bases at J, with 10 bases in the middle. This CDR3 reads CASRSYKTEAFF. For the CDR3, the DNA is TGTGCCAGCAGGTCTTATAAAACTGAAGCTTTCTTT.

This rearrangement joins TRBV11-2 to TRBJ2-5; D unclear. V lost 3 bases, J lost 2 bases, and 7 bases lay in between. The CDR3 spans 13 residues. Germline V gives CDR1 SGHAT, CDR2 FQNNGV. CDR3 region: CASSFTDQETQYF. Written as DNA, the CDR3 is TGTGCCAGCAGCTTCACCGATCAAGAGACCCAGTACTTC. The variable domain in full, completed from reference TRBV11-2 and TRBJ2-5, reads EAGVAQSPRYKIIEKRQSVAFWCNPISGHATLYWYQQILGQGPKLLIQFQNNGVVDDSQLPKDRFSAERLKGVDSTLKIQPAKLEDSAVYLCASSFTDQETQYFGPGTRLLVL.

Many counts were recorded for this clonotype. The chain employs TRBV4-2 and TRBJ2-7, with 14 bases matching TRBD2. Germline V gene sequence: CDR1 LGHNA, CDR2 YNFKEQ. V gave up 1 base and J gave up 6 bases; unmatched junction bases: 8. The CDR3 has 17 residues. The CDR3 spells CASSQVRGLAGVGEQYF. CDR3 sequence (DNA): TGTGCCAGCAGCCAAGTCCGGGGACTAGCGGGAGTAGGCGAGCAGTACTTC.

V usage is TRBV7-3 and J usage is TRBJ2-2; D is undetermined. Trimming removed 5 bases at V and 4 bases at J, with 14 bases between. The CDR3 covers 15 residues. CDR1 and CDR2 from the germline V gene are SGHTA and FQGTGA. Here the CDR3 DNA reads TGTGCCAGCAGCCGGAGACATCTAGTCACCGGGGAGCTGTTTTTT. Its protein is CASSRRHLVTGELFF.

This clonotype was observed many times. The chain is built from TRBV27 and TRBJ1-2, with D possibly being TRBD1 (5 bases). V lost 5 bases and J lost 5, with 9 bases in between. This CDR3 comprises 12 residues. Germline CDR1 is MNHEY and CDR2 is SMNVEV (reference sequence). CDR3 sequence (DNA): TGTGCCAGCAGTCCCGGGGGGTATGGCTACACCTTC. This translates into CASSPGGYGYTF.

This clonotype has a count of ten or more. The chain carries TRBV11-3 and TRBJ2-2, with D maybe TRBD1 (5 bases). V was trimmed by 1 base and J by 0 bases, leaving 9 bases between them. The CDR3 has 16 amino acids. CDR1 and CDR2 from the germline V gene are SGHNT and YENEEA. CDR3: CASSLGARANTGELFF. CDR3 coding DNA: TGTGCCAGCAGCTTAGGAGCCAGGGCGAACACCGGGGAGCTGTTTTTT.

There are many counts of this clonotype. This chain connects TRBV5-1 to TRBJ2-2, with D tentatively TRBD1 (5 bases). The CDR3 spans 16 residues. Germline V CDR1 and CDR2: SGHRS, YFSETQ. V was pared by 0 bases and J by 6 bases, with 15 bases between. CDR3 sequence: CASSLEGRVAAGELFF. The DNA for the CDR3 is TGCGCCAGCAGCTTGGAGGGCAGGGTTGCCGCCGGGGAGCTGTTTTTT.

This clonotype has at least ten counts. The V call is TRBV6-2 or TRBV6-3, the J call TRBJ1-1, with D unclear. Germline V gene sequence: CDR1 MNHEY, CDR2 SVGEGT. V shed 0 bases and J shed 5 bases, with 31 bases lying between them. This CDR3 region has 21 residues. DNA of the CDR3: TGTGCCAGCAGTTACTCATTTCGGGTGGGCTACTACAGAAATGAACTGACTGAAGCTTTCTTT. Translating it yields CASSYSFRVGYYRNELTEAFF.

At least ten counts were recorded for this clonotype. V usage is TRBV30 and J usage is TRBJ1-5; 10 nucleotides agree with TRBD1. This CDR3 contains 13 residues. Germline CDR1 and CDR2: GTSNPN and SVGIG (reference sequence). Trimming removed 6 bases from V and 7 bases from J; junction bases left unmatched: 6. As DNA, the CDR3 is TGTGCCTGCAGGACAGGGGGAAGGCAGCCCCAGCATTTT. Translation gives CACRTGGRQPQHF.

This clonotype was picked up many times. V usage is TRBV12-3 or TRBV12-4 and J usage is TRBJ2-3; D possibly corresponds to TRBD2 (5 bases). Trimming pared 2 bases from V and 4 bases from J, leaving 7 bases between. This CDR3 is built from 13 residues. The CDR3 DNA is TGTGCCAGCAGTTTAACTAGTTCAGATACGCAGTATTTT. It encodes CASSLTSSDTQYF.

The chain is built from TRBV19 and TRBJ2-5; 7 bases line up with TRBD1. There are 15 residues in the CDR3. Germline V gives CDR1 LNHDA, CDR2 SQIVND (reference sequence). V was pared by 0 bases and J by 2 bases, with 3 bases of the junction left unmatched. The CDR3, as DNA: TGTGCCAGTAGTATAGACCGGGACAGACAAGAGACCCAGTACTTC. As protein: CASSIDRDRQETQYF. The full variable domain, its missing parts supplied by reference TRBV19 and TRBJ2-5, is DGGITQSPKYLFRKEGQNVTLSCEQNLNHDAMYWYRQDPGQGLRLIYYSQIVNDFQKGDIAEGYSVSREKKESFPLTVTSAQKNPTAFYLCASSIDRDRQETQYFGPGTRLLVL.